This T cell receptor (beta chain) was captured in a study of beta chain features in type 1 diabetes. Looking at the study overall: Examined across all samples were roughly 110,000,000 sorted cells.

The entirety of the isolated RNA underwent reverse transcription, so expressed TCRB transcripts were sequenced. The data were produced by immunoSEQ multiplex PCR, yet TCRdb's version contains in-frame clones alone and is incomplete. The sample yields about 650,000 clones, 9.5% to 15% seen once. Study-wide findings and caveats: Moderately but significantly shorter TCRB CDR3s were found in Type 1 diabetes patients in all four CD4+ subsets. Whether TCRB rearrangement is influenced by HLA type was left unresolved in this analysis. Shorter templates may be favored by PCR, equally so in patients and controls.

This clone was seen a few times. Its antigen remains unknown. Germline V lookup: CDR1 SGHAT, CDR2 FQNNGV. The CDR3 is 14 residues long. Losses at the gene ends were 5 bases for V and 8 bases for J; bases not matched to a gene: 3. Sorting with CD45RO/CCR7/CD25/CD127/CD95/CD27 yielded naive, central memory, regulatory and stem-like memory CD4+ cells. This TCR came from a man aged 25 to 45 with type 1 diabetes. The V call is TRBV11-2, the J call TRBJ2-1; 13 bases are shared with TRBD2. The sequenced sample consisted of naive CD4+ T cells from blood. CDR3 residues: CASSRLAGGDEQFF. The CDR3 region has the DNA TGTGCCAGCAGCCGACTAGCGGGGGGCGATGAGCAGTTCTTC. Full variable domain (remainder filled in from reference TRBV11-2 and TRBJ2-1): EAGVAQSPRYKIIEKRQSVAFWCNPISGHATLYWYQQILGQGPKLLIQFQNNGVVDDSQLPKDRFSAERLKGVDSTLKIQPAKLEDSAVYLCASSRLAGGDEQFFGPGTRLTVL.